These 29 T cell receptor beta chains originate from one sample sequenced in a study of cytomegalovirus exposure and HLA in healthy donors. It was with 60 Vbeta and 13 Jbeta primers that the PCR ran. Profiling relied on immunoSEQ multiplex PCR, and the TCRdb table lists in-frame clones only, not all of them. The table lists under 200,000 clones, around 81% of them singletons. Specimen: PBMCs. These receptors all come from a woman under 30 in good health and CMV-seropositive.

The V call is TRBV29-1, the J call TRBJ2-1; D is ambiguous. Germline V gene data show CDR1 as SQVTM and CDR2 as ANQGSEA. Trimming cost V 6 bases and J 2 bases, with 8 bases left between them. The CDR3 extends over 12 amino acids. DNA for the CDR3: TGCAGCGTAAGACTGGCCTACAATGAGCAGTTCTTC. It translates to CSVRLAYNEQFF.

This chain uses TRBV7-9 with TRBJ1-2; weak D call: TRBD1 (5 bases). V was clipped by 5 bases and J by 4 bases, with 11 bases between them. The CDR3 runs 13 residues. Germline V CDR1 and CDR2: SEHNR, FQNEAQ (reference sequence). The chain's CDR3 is CASSNRDSYGYTF. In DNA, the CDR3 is TGTGCCAGCAGCAACCGGGACTCCTATGGCTACACCTTC.

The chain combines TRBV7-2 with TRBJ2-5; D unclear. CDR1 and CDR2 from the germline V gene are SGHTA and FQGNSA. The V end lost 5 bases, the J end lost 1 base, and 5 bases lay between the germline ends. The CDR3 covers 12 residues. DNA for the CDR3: TGTGCCAGCAGCCTCGTCCAAGAGACCCAGTACTTC. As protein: CASSLVQETQYF.

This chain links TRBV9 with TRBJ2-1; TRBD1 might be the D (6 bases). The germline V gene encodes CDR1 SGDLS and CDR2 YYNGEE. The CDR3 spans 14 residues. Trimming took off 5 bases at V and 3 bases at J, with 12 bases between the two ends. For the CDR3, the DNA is TGTGCCAGCAGTGCCGGGACAATCTACAATGAGCAGTTCTTC. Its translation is CASSAGTIYNEQFF. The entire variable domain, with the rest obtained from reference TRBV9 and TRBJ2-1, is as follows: DSGVTQTPKHLITATGQRVTLRCSPRSGDLSVYWYQQSLDQGLQFLIQYYNGEERAKGNILERFSAQQFPDLHSELNLSSLELGDSALYFCASSAGTIYNEQFFGPGTRLTVL.

The DNA of the CDR3 is TGCAGCGTTGAAGATCTCGGAGGGGAGCCACAAGAGACCCAGTACTTC. Translation gives CSVEDLGGEPQETQYF. The gene calls are TRBV29-1 and TRBJ2-5; tentative D call: TRBD2 (6 bases). Trimming took 0 bases from V and 2 from J, leaving 16 bases between them. The CDR3 runs to 16 residues. Germline V lookup: CDR1 SQVTM, CDR2 ANQGSEA.

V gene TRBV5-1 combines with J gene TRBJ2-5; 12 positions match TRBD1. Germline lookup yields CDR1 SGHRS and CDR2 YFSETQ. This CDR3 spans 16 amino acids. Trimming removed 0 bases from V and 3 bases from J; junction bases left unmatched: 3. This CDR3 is CASSLGGTGGEETQYF. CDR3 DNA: TGCGCCAGCAGCTTGGGAGGGACAGGGGGCGAAGAGACCCAGTACTTC.

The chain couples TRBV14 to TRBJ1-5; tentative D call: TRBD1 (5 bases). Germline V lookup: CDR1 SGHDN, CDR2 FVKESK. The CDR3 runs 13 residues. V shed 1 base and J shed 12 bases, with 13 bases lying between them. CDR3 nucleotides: TGTGCCAGCAGCCAAGTTCCGGGGGAGGTCCAGCATTTT. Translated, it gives CASSQVPGEVQHF.

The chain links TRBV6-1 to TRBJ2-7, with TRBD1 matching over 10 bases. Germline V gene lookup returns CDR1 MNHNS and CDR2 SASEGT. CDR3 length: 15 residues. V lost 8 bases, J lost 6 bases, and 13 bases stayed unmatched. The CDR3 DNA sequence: TGTGCCAGCCGCCTCGGCGGGACAGGGGTAGCCGAGCAGTACTTC. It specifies CASRLGGTGVAEQYF.

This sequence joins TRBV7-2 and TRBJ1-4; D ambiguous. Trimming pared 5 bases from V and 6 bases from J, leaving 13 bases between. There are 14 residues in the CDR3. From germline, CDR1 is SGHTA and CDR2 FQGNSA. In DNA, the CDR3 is TGTGCCAGCAGCCTATCGGGAGCCGATGAAAAACTGTTTTTT. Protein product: CASSLSGADEKLFF.

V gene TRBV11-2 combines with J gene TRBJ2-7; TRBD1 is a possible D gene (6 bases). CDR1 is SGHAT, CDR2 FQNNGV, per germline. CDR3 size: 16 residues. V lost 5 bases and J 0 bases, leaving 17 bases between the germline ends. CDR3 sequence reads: CASSTVPTGSSYEQYF. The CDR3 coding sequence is TGTGCCAGCAGCACAGTACCGACAGGCAGCTCCTACGAGCAGTACTTC.

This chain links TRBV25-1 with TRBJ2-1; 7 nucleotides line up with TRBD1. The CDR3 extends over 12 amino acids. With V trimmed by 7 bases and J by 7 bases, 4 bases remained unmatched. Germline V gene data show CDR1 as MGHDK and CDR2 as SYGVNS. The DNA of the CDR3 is TGTGCCAGCACTCCACAGGGGAATGAGCAGTTCTTC. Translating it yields CASTPQGNEQFF.

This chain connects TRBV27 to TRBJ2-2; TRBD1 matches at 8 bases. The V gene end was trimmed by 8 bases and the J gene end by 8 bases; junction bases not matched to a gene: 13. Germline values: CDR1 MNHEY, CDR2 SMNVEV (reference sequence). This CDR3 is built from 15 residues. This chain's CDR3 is CASGYRGYSVGELFF. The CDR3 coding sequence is TGTGCCAGCGGGTACAGGGGGTATTCGGTGGGGGAGCTGTTTTTT.

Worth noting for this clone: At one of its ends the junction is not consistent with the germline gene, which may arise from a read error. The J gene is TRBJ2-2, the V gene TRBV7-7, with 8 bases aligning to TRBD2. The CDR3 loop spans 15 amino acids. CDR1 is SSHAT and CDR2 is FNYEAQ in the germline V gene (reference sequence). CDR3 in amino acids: CASSPRAGVTGELFF. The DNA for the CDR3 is TGTGCTAGCAGCCCCCGAGCGGGGGTCACCGGGGAGCTGTTTTTT.

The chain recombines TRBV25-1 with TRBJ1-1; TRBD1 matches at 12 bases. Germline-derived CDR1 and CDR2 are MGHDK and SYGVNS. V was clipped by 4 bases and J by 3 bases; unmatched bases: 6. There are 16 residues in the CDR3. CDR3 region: CASSGGTGGEDTEAFF. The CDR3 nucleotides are TGTGCCAGCAGTGGTGGGACAGGGGGCGAGGACACTGAAGCTTTCTTT.

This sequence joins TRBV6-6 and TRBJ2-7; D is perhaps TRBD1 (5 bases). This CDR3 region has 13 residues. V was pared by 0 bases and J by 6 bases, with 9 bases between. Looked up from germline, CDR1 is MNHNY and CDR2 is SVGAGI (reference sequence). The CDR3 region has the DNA TGTGCCAGCAGTTACTCCCACCAGGGCGAGCAGTACGTC. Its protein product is CASSYSHQGEQYV.

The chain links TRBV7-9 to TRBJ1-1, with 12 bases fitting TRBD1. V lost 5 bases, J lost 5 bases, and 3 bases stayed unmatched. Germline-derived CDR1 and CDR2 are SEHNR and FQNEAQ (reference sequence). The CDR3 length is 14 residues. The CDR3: CASSPGQGATEAFF. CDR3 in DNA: TGTGCCAGCAGCCCGGGACAGGGGGCGACTGAAGCTTTCTTT.

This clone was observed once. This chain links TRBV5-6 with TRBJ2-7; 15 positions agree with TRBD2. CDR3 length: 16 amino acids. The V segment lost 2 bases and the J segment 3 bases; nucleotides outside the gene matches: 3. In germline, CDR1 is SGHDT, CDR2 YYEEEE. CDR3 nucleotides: TGTGCCAGCAGCTTCGGACTAGCGGGGGGGAACTACGAGCAGTACTTC. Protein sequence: CASSFGLAGGNYEQYF.

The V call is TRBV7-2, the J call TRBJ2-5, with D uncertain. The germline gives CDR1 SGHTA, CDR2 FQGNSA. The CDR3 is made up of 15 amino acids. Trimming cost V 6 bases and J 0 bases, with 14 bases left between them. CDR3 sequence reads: CASSRVSGNQETQYF. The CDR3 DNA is TGTGCCAGCAGTCGCGTGTCAGGAAACCAAGAGACCCAGTACTTC.

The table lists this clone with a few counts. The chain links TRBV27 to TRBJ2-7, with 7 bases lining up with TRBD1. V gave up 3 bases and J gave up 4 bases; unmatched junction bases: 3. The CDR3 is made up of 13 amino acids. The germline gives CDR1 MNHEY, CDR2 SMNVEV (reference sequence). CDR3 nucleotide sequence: TGTGCCAGCAGTTTCGACAGGGAATACGAGCAGTACTTC. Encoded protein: CASSFDREYEQYF.

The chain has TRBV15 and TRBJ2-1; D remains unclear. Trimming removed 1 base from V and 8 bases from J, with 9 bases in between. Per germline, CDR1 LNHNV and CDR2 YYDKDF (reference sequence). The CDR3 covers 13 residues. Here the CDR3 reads CATSRVAAYEQFF. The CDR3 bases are TGTGCCACCAGCAGAGTGGCGGCCTATGAGCAGTTCTTC.

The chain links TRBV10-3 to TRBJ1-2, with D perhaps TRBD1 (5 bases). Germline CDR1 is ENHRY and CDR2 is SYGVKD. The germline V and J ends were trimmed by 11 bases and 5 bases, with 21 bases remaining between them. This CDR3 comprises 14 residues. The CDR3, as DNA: TGTGCCTCCTGGATAACGACAGCGCATTATGGCTACACCTTC. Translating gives CASWITTAHYGYTF.

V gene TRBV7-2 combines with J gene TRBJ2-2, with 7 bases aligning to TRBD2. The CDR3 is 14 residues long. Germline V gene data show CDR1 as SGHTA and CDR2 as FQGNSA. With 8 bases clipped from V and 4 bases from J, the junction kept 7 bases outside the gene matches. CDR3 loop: CASGVSGATGELFF. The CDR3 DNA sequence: TGTGCCAGCGGGGTCAGCGGGGCCACCGGGGAGCTGTTTTTT.

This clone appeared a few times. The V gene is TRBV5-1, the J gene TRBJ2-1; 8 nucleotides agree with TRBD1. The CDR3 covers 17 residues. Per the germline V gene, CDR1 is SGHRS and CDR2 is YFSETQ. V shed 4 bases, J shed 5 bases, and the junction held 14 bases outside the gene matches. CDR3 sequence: CASSLPRGQGADNEQFF. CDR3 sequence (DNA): TGCGCCAGCAGCCTCCCCCGAGGGCAGGGGGCGGACAATGAGCAGTTCTTC.

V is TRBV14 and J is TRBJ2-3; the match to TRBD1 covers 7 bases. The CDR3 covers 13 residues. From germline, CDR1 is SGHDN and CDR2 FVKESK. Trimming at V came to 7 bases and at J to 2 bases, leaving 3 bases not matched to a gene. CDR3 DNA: TGTGCCAGCATGGGACAGTCCACAGATACGCAGTATTTT. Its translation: CASMGQSTDTQYF. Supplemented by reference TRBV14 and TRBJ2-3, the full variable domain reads EAGVTQFPSHSVIEKGQTVTLRCDPISGHDNLYWYRRVMGKEIKFLLHFVKESKQDESGMPNNRFLAERTGGTYSTLKVQPAELEDSGVYFCASMGQSTDTQYFGPGTRLTVL.

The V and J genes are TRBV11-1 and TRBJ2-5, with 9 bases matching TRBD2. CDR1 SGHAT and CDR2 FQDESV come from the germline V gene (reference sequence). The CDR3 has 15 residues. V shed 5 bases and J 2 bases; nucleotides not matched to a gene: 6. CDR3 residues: CASSKRTSAQETQYF. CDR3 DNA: TGTGCCAGCAGCAAGAGGACTAGCGCTCAAGAGACCCAGTACTTC.

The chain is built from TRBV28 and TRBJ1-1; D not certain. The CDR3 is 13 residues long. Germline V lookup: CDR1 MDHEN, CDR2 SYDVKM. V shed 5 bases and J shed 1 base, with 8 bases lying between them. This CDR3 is CASSPVSNTEAFF. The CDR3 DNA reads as TGTGCCAGCAGTCCTGTCTCGAACACTGAAGCTTTCTTT.

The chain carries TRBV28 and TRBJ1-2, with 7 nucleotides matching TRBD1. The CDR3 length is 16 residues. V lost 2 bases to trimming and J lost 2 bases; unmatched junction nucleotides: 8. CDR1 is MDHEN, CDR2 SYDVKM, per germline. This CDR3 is CASSLRSWTGNYGYTF. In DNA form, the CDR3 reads TGTGCCAGCAGTTTACGCTCCTGGACAGGAAACTATGGCTACACCTTC.

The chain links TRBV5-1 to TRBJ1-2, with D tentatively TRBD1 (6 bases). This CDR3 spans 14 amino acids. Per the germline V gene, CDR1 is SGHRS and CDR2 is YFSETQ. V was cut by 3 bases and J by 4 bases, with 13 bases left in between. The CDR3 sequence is CASSSPGHFYGYTF. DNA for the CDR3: TGCGCCAGCAGCTCTCCGGGACACTTCTATGGCTACACCTTC.

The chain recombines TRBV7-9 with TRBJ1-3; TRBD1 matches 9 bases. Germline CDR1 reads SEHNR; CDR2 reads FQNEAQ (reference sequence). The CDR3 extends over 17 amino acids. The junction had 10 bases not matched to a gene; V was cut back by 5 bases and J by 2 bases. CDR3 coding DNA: TGTGCCAGCAGCCCGCGCCCCCGGGACAGGGCTGGAAACACCATATATTTT. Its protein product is CASSPRPRDRAGNTIYF.